The rows below give T cell receptor beta chains drawn from one sample of a study of cytomegalovirus exposure and HLA in healthy donors. Measured with immunoSEQ multiplex PCR; TCRdb has only the in-frame clones, and not every one. The repertoire has fewer than 200,000 clones, roughly 80% of them found once; the top ten carry approximately 2.6%. Material: PBMCs. These receptors were obtained from a female donor in good health and CMV-seronegative. The CDR3 runs from the conserved cysteine through the conserved F or W. The order of the fields is D gene, V gene, J gene, CDR3 protein. A D gene is named only where the DNA matches it firmly.

-	TRBV12-5	TRBJ1-1	CASGPRPSGAEAFF
-	TRBV4-1	TRBJ1-4	CASSQDGGRGEKLFF
TRBD1	TRBV19	TRBJ1-1	CASKTRTGGDVEAFF
TRBD2	TRBV11-2	TRBJ2-1	CASSPGLAGYNEQFF
TRBD2	TRBV29-1	TRBJ2-7	CSVEDLAGASHPREQYF
TRBD2	TRBV6-1	TRBJ2-2	CASRYVAGGPGELFF
TRBD2	TRBV7-2	TRBJ2-7	CASSYNSGSVDEQYF
-	TRBV28	TRBJ2-3	CASSPPSTDTQYF
-	TRBV6-1	TRBJ2-6	CASSELVGLRSGANVLTF
-	TRBV18	TRBJ1-4	CASSQTAVNEKLFF
TRBD1	TRBV5-4	TRBJ2-1	CASSLPTYGTGTKEQFF
-	TRBV7-8	TRBJ1-3	CASSLGSGPAGNTIYF
-	TRBV7-2	TRBJ2-7	CASSPTGPYEQYF
TRBD1	TRBV10-3	TRBJ2-6	CAVGPGGSGANVLTF
-	TRBV6-1	TRBJ1-6	CASSPGLNSPLHF
-	TRBV7-2	TRBJ2-6	CASSFPSAGANVLTF
-	TRBV15	TRBJ1-2	CATSSTGSDGYTF
TRBD1	TRBV5-1	TRBJ2-1	CASSSWGGGQGGNEQFF
-	TRBV4-2	TRBJ2-1	CASSQEASYSYNEQFF
-	TRBV5-1	TRBJ1-1	CASSLGGGARTEAFF
-	TRBV10-3	TRBJ2-5	CAISESGGEETQYF
TRBD1	TRBV4-3	TRBJ2-1	CASSHTSGTGNVKRLNEQFF
-	TRBV29-1	TRBJ2-3	CSVEGSPTSTDTQYF
TRBD2	TRBV28	TRBJ2-1	CASSSGLAGGLRNEQFF
-	TRBV19	TRBJ1-2	CASTWGDLNYGYTF
TRBD1	TRBV10-3	TRBJ2-2	CAISEPAGGNGGELFF
-	TRBV2	TRBJ1-2	CASSEEQDGYTF
-	TRBV27	TRBJ2-4	CASSLLAGTTKNIQYF
-	TRBV14	TRBJ1-1	CASSQSGRVGAFF
-	TRBV2	TRBJ1-3	CASTPGRASSTIYF
TRBD1	TRBV2	TRBJ2-1	CASSGGTGGSYNEQFF
-	TRBV2	TRBJ2-1	CASSAGTVGGGEQFF
TRBD2	TRBV18	TRBJ2-2	CASSPGLAGVTGELFF
TRBD1	TRBV12-5	TRBJ1-5	CASGLTTTGQPQHF
-	TRBV18	TRBJ2-2	CASSPPTNTGELFF
TRBD2	TRBV6-5	TRBJ2-7	CASSGGGGEQYF
-	TRBV29-1	TRBJ2-7	CSVTRDNEQYF
TRBD1	TRBV6-1	TRBJ2-7	CASSKRTGGDEQYF
-	TRBV5-1	TRBJ1-1	CASSALQGVNTEAFF
TRBD1	TRBV5-1	TRBJ1-2	CASSLIGQGDYGYTF
TRBD2	TRBV5-1	TRBJ2-5	CASRGLAGYETQYF
-	TRBV29-1	TRBJ2-1	CSVGAGTPYNEQFF
TRBD1	TRBV28	TRBJ2-7	CASFGPGQGVEQYF
TRBD2	TRBV5-4	TRBJ2-1	CASSSGLAAEGNEQFF
-	TRBV5-1	TRBJ1-1	CASSPQQGYVEAFF
TRBD2	TRBV27	TRBJ2-5	CASSSLGEGVETQYF
-	TRBV10-3	TRBJ1-1	CAIREQGWSMNTEAFF
TRBD2	TRBV28	TRBJ2-1	CASSPPTSGIRDEQFF
-	TRBV7-8	TRBJ1-5	CASSLAQSGSYSNQPQHF
TRBD2	TRBV13	TRBJ2-7	CASSSSGGSYEQYF
-	TRBV20-1	TRBJ2-1	CSARGHNEQFF
TRBD1	TRBV19	TRBJ1-2	CASSITWQGASDGYTF